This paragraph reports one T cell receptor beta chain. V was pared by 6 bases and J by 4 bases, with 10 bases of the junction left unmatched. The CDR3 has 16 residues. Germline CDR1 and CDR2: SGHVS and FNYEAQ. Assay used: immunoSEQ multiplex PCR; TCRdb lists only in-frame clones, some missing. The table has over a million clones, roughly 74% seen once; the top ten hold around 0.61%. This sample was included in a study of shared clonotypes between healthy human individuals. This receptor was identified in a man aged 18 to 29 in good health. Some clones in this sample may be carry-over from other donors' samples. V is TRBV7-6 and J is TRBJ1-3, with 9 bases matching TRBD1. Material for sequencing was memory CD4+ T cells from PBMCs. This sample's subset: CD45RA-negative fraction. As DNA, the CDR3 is TGTGCCAGCAGACCCCGGACAGGGGCGAGGGGAAACACCATATATTTT. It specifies CASRPRTGARGNTIYF.